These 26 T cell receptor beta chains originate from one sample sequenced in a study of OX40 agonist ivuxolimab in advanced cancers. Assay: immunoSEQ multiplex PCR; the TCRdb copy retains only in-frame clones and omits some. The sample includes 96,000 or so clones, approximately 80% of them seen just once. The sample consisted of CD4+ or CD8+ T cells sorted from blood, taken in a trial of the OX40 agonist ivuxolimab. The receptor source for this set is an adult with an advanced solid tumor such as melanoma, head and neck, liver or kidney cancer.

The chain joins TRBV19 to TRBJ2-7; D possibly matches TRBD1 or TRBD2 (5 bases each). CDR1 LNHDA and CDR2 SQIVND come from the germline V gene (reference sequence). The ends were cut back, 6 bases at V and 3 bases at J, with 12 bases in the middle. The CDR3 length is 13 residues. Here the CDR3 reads CASSSGAYYEQYF. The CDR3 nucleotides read TGTGCCAGTAGCTCCGGGGCCTACTACGAGCAGTACTTC.

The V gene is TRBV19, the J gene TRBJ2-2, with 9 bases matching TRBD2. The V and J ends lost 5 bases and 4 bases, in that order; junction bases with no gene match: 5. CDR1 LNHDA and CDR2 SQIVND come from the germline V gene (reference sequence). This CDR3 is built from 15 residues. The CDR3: CASSAGGPGTGELFF. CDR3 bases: TGTGCCAGTAGTGCGGGAGGGCCCGGCACCGGGGAGCTGTTTTTT. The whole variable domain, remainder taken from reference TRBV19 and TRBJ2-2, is DGGITQSPKYLFRKEGQNVTLSCEQNLNHDAMYWYRQDPGQGLRLIYYSQIVNDFQKGDIAEGYSVSREKKESFPLTVTSAQKNPTAFYLCASSAGGPGTGELFFGEGSRLTVL.

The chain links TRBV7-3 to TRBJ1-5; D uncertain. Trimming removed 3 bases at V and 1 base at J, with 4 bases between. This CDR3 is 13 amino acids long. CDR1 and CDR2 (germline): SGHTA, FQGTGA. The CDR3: CASSFESNQPQHF. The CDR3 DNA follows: TGTGCCAGCAGCTTCGAGAGCAATCAGCCCCAGCATTTT.

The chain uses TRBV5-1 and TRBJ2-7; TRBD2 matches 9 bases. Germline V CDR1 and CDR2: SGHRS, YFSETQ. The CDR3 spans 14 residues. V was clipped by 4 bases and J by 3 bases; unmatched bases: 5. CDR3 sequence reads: CASSVSGSYYEQYF. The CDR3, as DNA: TGCGCCAGCAGCGTTAGCGGGAGTTACTACGAGCAGTACTTC.

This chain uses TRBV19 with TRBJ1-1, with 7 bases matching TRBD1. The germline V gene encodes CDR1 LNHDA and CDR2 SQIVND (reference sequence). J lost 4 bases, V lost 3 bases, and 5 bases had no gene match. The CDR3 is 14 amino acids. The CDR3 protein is CASSMGQFSTEAFF. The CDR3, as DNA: TGTGCCAGTAGTATGGGACAGTTTAGCACTGAAGCTTTCTTT.

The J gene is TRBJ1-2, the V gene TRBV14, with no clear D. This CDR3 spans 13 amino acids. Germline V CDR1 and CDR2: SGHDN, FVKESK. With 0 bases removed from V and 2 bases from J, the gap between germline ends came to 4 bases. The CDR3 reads CASSQDRNYGYTF. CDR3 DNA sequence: TGTGCCAGCAGCCAAGATCGCAACTATGGCTACACCTTC.

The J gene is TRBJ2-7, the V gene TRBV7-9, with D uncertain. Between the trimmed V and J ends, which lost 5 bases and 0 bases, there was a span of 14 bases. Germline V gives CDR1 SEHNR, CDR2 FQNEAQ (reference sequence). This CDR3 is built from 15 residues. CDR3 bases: TGTGCCAGCAGCCCCGATCGGGCAGGCTCCTACGAGCAGTACTTC. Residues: CASSPDRAGSYEQYF.

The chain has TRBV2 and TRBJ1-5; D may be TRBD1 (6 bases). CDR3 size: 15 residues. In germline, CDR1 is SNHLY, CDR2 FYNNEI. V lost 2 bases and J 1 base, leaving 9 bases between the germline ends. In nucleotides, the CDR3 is TGTGCCAGCAGTGAAAGGGGGGTGAGCAATCAGCCCCAGCATTTT. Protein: CASSERGVSNQPQHF.

The chain's CDR3 is CASSLQGASYNSPLHF. Written as DNA, the CDR3 is TGTGCCAGCAGCTTACAGGGGGCATCCTATAATTCACCCCTCCACTTT. This chain connects TRBV7-3 to TRBJ1-6, with 8 bases that match TRBD1. V lost 2 bases and J lost 1; bases outside the gene matches: 1. The CDR3 extends over 16 amino acids. Germline V gene sequence: CDR1 SGHTA, CDR2 FQGTGA.

The CDR3 DNA follows: TGTGCCAGCAGCTTCTCGGGACAGGGTTACAATGAGCAGTTCTTC. As protein: CASSFSGQGYNEQFF. The rearrangement joins TRBV7-3 to TRBJ2-1; 9 nucleotides line up with TRBD1. Germline-derived CDR1 and CDR2 are SGHTA and FQGTGA. With V trimmed by 3 bases and J by 4 bases, 4 bases remained unmatched. This CDR3 is built from 15 residues.

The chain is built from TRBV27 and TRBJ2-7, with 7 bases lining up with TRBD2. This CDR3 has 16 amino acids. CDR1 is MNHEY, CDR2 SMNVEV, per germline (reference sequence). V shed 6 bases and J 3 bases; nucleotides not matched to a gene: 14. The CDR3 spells CASSPGWGGGRYEQYF. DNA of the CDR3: TGTGCCAGCAGCCCCGGCTGGGGGGGAGGGCGCTACGAGCAGTACTTC.

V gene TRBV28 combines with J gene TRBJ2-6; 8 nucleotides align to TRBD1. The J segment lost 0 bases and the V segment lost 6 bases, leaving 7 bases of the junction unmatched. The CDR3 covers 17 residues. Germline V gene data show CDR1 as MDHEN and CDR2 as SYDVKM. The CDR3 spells CASRSGTGYSGANVLTF. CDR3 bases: TGTGCCAGCAGATCCGGGACAGGTTACTCTGGGGCCAACGTCCTGACTTTC.

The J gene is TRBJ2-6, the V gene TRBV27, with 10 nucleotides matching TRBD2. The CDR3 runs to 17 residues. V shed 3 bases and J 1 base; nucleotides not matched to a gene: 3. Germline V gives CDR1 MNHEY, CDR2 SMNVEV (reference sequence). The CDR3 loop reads CASSLTSGPSGANVLTF. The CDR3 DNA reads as TGTGCCAGCAGTTTGACTAGCGGGCCGTCTGGGGCCAACGTCCTGACTTTC. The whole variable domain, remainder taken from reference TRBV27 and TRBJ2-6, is EAQVTQNPRYLITVTGKKLTVTCSQNMNHEYMSWYRQDPGLGLRQIYYSMNVEVTDKGDVPEGYKVSRKEKRNFPLILESPSPNQTSLYFCASSLTSGPSGANVLTFGAGSRLTVL.

Here the CDR3 DNA reads TGTGCCAGTAGTATAGCGGCAGGGGCGAACTACGAGCAGTACTTC. Translation: CASSIAAGANYEQYF. V gene TRBV19 combines with J gene TRBJ2-7; D perhaps matches TRBD1 (6 bases). Trimming stripped 1 base from V and 3 bases from J, with 13 bases between. CDR1 is LNHDA and CDR2 is SQIVND in the germline V gene (reference sequence). The CDR3 totals 15 residues. Looking up the rest from reference TRBV19 and TRBJ2-7 gives the full variable domain: DGGITQSPKYLFRKEGQNVTLSCEQNLNHDAMYWYRQDPGQGLRLIYYSQIVNDFQKGDIAEGYSVSREKKESFPLTVTSAQKNPTAFYLCASSIAAGANYEQYFGPGTRLTVT.

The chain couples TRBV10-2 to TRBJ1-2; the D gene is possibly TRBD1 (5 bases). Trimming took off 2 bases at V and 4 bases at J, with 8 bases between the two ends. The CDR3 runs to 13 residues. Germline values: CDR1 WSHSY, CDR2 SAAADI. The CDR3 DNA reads TGCGCCAGCAGTGAGGACAGATCCTATGGCTACACCTTC. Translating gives CASSEDRSYGYTF.

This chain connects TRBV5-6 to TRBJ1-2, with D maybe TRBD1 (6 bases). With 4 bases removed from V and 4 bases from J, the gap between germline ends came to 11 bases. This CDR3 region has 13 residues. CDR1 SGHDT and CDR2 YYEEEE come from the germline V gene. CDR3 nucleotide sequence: TGTGCCAGCAGCGATAAACAGGGCTATGGCTACACCTTC. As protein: CASSDKQGYGYTF. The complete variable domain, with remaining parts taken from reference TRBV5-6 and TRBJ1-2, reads DAGVTQSPTHLIKTRGQQVTLRCSPKSGHDTVSWYQQALGQGPQFIFQYYEEEERQRGNFPDRFSGHQFPNYSSELNVNALLLGDSALYLCASSDKQGYGYTFGSGTRLTVV.

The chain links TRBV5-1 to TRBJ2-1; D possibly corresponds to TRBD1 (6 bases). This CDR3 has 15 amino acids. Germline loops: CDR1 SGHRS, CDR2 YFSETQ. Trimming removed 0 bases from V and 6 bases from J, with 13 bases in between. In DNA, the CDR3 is TGCGCCAGCAGCTTGGTACAGGGTATTACCAATGAGCAGTTCTTC. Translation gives CASSLVQGITNEQFF.

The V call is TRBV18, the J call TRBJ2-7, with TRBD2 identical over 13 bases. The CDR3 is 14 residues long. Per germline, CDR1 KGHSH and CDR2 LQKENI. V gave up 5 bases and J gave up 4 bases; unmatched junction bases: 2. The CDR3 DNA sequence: TGTGCCAGCTCAGGGACTAGCGGGGCTTACGAGCAGTACTTC. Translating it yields CASSGTSGAYEQYF.

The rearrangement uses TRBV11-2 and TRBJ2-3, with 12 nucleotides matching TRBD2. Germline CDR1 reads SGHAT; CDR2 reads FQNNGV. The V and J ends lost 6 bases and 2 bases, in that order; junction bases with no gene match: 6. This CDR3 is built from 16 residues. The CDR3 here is CASRTLAGGITDTQYF. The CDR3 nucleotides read TGTGCCAGCAGAACTCTAGCGGGGGGGATCACAGATACGCAGTATTTT.

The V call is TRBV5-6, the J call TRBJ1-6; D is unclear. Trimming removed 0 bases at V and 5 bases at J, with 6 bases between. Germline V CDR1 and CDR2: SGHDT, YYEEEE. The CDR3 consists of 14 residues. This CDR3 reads CASSLVGDNSPLHF. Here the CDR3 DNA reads TGTGCCAGCAGCTTGGTAGGAGATAATTCACCCCTCCACTTT.

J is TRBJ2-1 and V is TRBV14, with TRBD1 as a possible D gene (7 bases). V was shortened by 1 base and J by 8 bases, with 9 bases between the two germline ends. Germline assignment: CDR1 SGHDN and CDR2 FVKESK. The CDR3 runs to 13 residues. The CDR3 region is CASSQVRGDEQFF. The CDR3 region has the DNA TGTGCCAGCAGCCAAGTCAGGGGGGATGAGCAGTTCTTC.

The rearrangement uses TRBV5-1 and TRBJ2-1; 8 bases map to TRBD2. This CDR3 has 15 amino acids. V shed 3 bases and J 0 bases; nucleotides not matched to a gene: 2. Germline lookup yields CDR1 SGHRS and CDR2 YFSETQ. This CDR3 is CASSSTSGSYNEQFF. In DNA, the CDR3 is TGCGCCAGCAGCTCTACTAGCGGCTCCTACAATGAGCAGTTCTTC.

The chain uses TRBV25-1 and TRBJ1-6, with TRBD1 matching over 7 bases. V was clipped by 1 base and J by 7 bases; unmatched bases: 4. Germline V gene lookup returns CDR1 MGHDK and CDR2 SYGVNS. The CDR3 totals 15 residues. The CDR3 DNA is TGTGCCAGCAGTGAATCGACAGGGTGGAATTCACCCCTCCACTTT. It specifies CASSESTGWNSPLHF.

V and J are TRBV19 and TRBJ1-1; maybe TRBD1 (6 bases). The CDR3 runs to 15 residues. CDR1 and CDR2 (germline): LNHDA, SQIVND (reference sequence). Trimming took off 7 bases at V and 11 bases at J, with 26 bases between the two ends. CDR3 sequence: CASMGGGANLNEAFF. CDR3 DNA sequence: TGTGCCAGTATGGGCGGGGGCGCAAATCTGAATGAGGCTTTCTTT.

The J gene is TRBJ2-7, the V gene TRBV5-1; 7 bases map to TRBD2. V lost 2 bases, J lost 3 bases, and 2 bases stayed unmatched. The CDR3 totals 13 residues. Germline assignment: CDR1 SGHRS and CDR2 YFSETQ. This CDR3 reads CASSLAGNYEQYF. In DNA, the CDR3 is TGCGCCAGCAGCTTAGCGGGGAACTACGAGCAGTACTTC.

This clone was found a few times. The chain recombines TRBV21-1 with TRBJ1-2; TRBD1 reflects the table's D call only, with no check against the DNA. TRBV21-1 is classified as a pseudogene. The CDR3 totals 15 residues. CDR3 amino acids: CASSKVDRADYGYTF. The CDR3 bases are TGTGCCAGCAGCAAAGTGGACAGGGCGGACTATGGCTACACCTTC.